This passage covers 23 T cell receptor beta chains from one sample sequenced in a study of blood T cell repertoires in COVID-19. Data came from immunoSEQ multiplex PCR; TCRdb stores just in-frame clones and leaves some out. Of about 62,000 clones listed, 80% to 90% are singletons. Input material: peripheral blood. The receptors derive from an older woman with COVID-19, enrolled during active disease.

This chain connects TRBV28 to TRBJ2-2; 8 bases are shared with TRBD1. In germline, CDR1 is MDHEN, CDR2 SYDVKM. The CDR3 totals 15 residues. Trimming removed 7 bases from V and 4 bases from J; junction bases left unmatched: 8. CDR3 in DNA: TGTGCCAGCACCCTCCGGACAGGGATCACCGGGGAGCTGTTTTTT. It specifies CASTLRTGITGELFF. The whole variable domain, remainder taken from reference TRBV28 and TRBJ2-2, is DVKVTQSSRYLVKRTGEKVFLECVQDMDHENMFWYRQDPGLGLRLIYFSYDVKMKEKGDIPEGYSVSREKKERFSLILESASTNQTSMYLCASTLRTGITGELFFGEGSRLTVL.

This clone was counted a single time. The chain is built from TRBV11-2 and TRBJ1-1, with 8 bases matching TRBD1. Germline lookup yields CDR1 SGHAT and CDR2 FQNNGV. CDR3 length: 15 amino acids. V was clipped by 1 base and J by 1 base; unmatched bases: 2. This chain's CDR3 is CASSLGGQGNTEAFF. CDR3 nucleotide sequence: TGTGCCAGCAGCTTAGGTGGACAGGGGAACACTGAAGCTTTCTTT.

This chain connects TRBV27 to TRBJ1-1; 8 nucleotides line up with TRBD1. The CDR3 covers 15 residues. V lost 5 bases, J lost 0 bases, and 5 bases stayed unmatched. CDR1 and CDR2 (germline): MNHEY, SMNVEV (reference sequence). CDR3 bases: TGTGCCAGCAGTCCACTGGACAGGGTGAACACTGAAGCTTTCTTT. Its translation is CASSPLDRVNTEAFF.

The rearrangement uses TRBV7-9 and TRBJ2-1; TRBD1 aligns across 10 bases. Looked up from germline, CDR1 is SEHNR and CDR2 is FQNEAQ (reference sequence). J gave up 4 bases and V 1 base, and 13 bases lay outside the gene matches. CDR3 length equals 19 residues. The chain's CDR3 is CASSLVINFGTGAYNEQFF. The CDR3 nucleotides are TGTGCCAGCAGCTTAGTGATAAATTTTGGGACAGGGGCGTACAATGAGCAGTTCTTC.

The V and J genes are TRBV7-6 and TRBJ2-5, with D unresolved. The germline V and J ends were trimmed by 2 bases and 5 bases, with 12 bases remaining between them. Per germline, CDR1 SGHVS and CDR2 FNYEAQ. The CDR3 is 14 amino acids. The CDR3 coding sequence is TGTGCCAGCAGCTTAACGTCAGGTGGGGAGACCCAGTACTTC. Encoded protein: CASSLTSGGETQYF.

The V gene is TRBV11-1, the J gene TRBJ1-1, with TRBD1 identical over 7 bases. CDR1 and CDR2 (germline): SGHAT, FQDESV (reference sequence). Trimming cost V 4 bases and J 3 bases; bases outside gene matches: 11. This CDR3 has 16 amino acids. This chain's CDR3 is CASSSHPRTGDTEAFF. DNA for the CDR3: TGTGCCAGCAGCTCCCATCCGAGGACAGGAGACACTGAAGCTTTCTTT.

The chain recombines TRBV5-4 with TRBJ2-1; 7 bases are a match to TRBD2. Germline V gene sequence: CDR1 SGHNT, CDR2 YYREEE (reference sequence). This CDR3 is 13 amino acids long. The junction had 8 bases not matched to a gene; V was cut back by 1 base and J by 13 bases. CDR3 coding DNA: TGTGCCAGCAGCTTGCGGGGTGGGAGGGTTCAGTTCTTC. Translating it yields CASSLRGGRVQFF.

The chain carries TRBV6-5 and TRBJ1-6; D is unresolved. The length of the CDR3 is 12 residues. The germline V gene encodes CDR1 MNHEY and CDR2 SVGAGI. Trimming left V 6 bases short and J 7 bases short, with 7 bases between. The CDR3 bases are TGTGCCAGCAGGCCAAGCAATTCACCCCTCCACTTT. Protein: CASRPSNSPLHF.

This clone has just one count. V and J are TRBV6-5 and TRBJ1-1, with D unresolved. The CDR3 totals 12 residues. Looked up from germline, CDR1 is MNHEY and CDR2 is SVGAGI. The ends were cut back, 7 bases at V and 8 bases at J, with 14 bases in the middle. The CDR3 nucleotides read TGTGCCAGCAACACCATGGTTTCCGAAGCTTTCTTT. This translates into CASNTMVSEAFF.

The chain uses TRBV30 and TRBJ2-7, with TRBD2 as a possible D gene (7 bases). The germline V gene encodes CDR1 GTSNPN and CDR2 SVGIG (reference sequence). The CDR3 is made up of 14 amino acids. V lost 2 bases and J lost 0, with 11 bases in between. The CDR3 is CAWSSGGPSYEQYF. CDR3 sequence (DNA): TGTGCCTGGAGTTCGGGGGGCCCCTCCTACGAGCAGTACTTC.

Worth noting for this clone: This sample also contains other DNA sequences that code for the same CDR3. The gene calls are TRBV7-8 and TRBJ2-7, with 12 bases matching TRBD2. Per the germline V gene, CDR1 is SGHVS and CDR2 is FQNEAQ. V shed 5 bases, J shed 2 bases, and the junction held 4 bases outside the gene matches. This CDR3 is 15 amino acids long. The CDR3 region is CASSPRTSGTYEQYF. For the CDR3, the DNA is TGTGCCAGCAGCCCCCGGACTAGCGGGACCTACGAGCAGTACTTC.

This chain links TRBV21-1 with TRBJ1-5. TRBV21-1 is assigned pseudogene status. The CDR3 sequence is 19 residues long. This chain's CDR3 is CASSELKFPSLCSNQPQHF. CDR3 bases: TGTGCCAGCAGCGAACTCAAGTTCCCCTCACTGTGTAGCAATCAGCCCCAGCATTTT.

V usage is TRBV2 and J usage is TRBJ2-5, with D tentatively TRBD1 (6 bases). Trimming removed 6 bases from V and 4 bases from J, with 9 bases in between. Germline CDR1 reads SNHLY; CDR2 reads FYNNEI. This CDR3 is built from 12 residues. The CDR3 coding sequence is TGTGCCAGCAGCAGACAGGTAGAGACCCAGTACTTC. Its protein product is CASSRQVETQYF.

This chain uses TRBV5-6 with TRBJ1-2; TRBD1 agrees at 9 bases. This CDR3 comprises 17 residues. V gave up 4 bases and J gave up 3 bases; unmatched junction bases: 13. Looked up from germline, CDR1 is SGHDT and CDR2 is YYEEEE. In nucleotides, the CDR3 is TGTGCCAGCAGCCCCGGGACAGGGATAGCACTTGACTATGGCTACACCTTC. It codes for CASSPGTGIALDYGYTF.

V is TRBV7-9 and J is TRBJ2-1; D perhaps matches TRBD1 (5 bases). Trimming cost V 5 bases and J 0 bases, with 11 bases left between them. Germline V gene data show CDR1 as SEHNR and CDR2 as FQNEAQ (reference sequence). The CDR3 is 15 amino acids. The CDR3 region has the DNA TGTGCCAGCAGCAGGGGCGCCGGCTCCTACAATGAGCAGTTCTTC. Translation gives CASSRGAGSYNEQFF. Full variable domain (remainder filled in from reference TRBV7-9 and TRBJ2-1): DTGVSQNPRHKITKRGQNVTFRCDPISEHNRLYWYRQTLGQGPEFLTYFQNEAQLEKSRLLSDRFSAERPKGSFSTLEIQRTEQGDSAMYLCASSRGAGSYNEQFFGPGTRLTVL.

This chain uses TRBV6-5 with TRBJ2-7, with D possibly matching TRBD2 (5 bases). Trimming took 7 bases from V and 2 from J, leaving 15 bases between them. Germline assignment: CDR1 MNHEY and CDR2 SVGAGI. The CDR3 is 14 amino acids. The CDR3 region is CASTRAQIAYEQYF. CDR3 nucleotides: TGTGCCAGCACGCGGGCACAGATCGCCTACGAGCAGTACTTC.

The sample holds a few counts of this clone. The V and J genes are TRBV7-2 and TRBJ1-1; D remains unclear. The CDR3 sequence is 15 residues long. Trimming took 1 base from V and 0 from J, leaving 9 bases between them. Per the germline V gene, CDR1 is SGHTA and CDR2 is FQGNSA. The CDR3 bases are TGTGCCAGCAGCTTAGAACAGATCATGAACACTGAAGCTTTCTTT. Its protein is CASSLEQIMNTEAFF. The entire variable domain, with the rest obtained from reference TRBV7-2 and TRBJ1-1, is as follows: GAGVSQSPSNKVTEKGKDVELRCDPISGHTALYWYRQSLGQGLEFLIYFQGNSAPDKSGLPSDRFSAERTGGSVSTLTIQRTQQEDSAVYLCASSLEQIMNTEAFFGQGTRLTVV.

The chain couples TRBV27 to TRBJ1-4; D call uncertain. CDR1 is MNHEY, CDR2 SMNVEV, per germline (reference sequence). The V and J ends lost 5 bases and 3 bases respectively, with 13 bases between them. The CDR3 length is 15 residues. The DNA of the CDR3 is TGTGCCAGCAGTCCACTAGGAGGATCTAATGAAAAACTGTTTTTT. Translated: CASSPLGGSNEKLFF. The full variable domain, in which reference TRBV27 and TRBJ1-4 provide the parts outside the CDR3, is EAQVTQNPRYLITVTGKKLTVTCSQNMNHEYMSWYRQDPGLGLRQIYYSMNVEVTDKGDVPEGYKVSRKEKRNFPLILESPSPNQTSLYFCASSPLGGSNEKLFFGSGTQLSVL.

The V and J genes are TRBV6-2 or TRBV6-3 and TRBJ2-1; the D gene is possibly TRBD2 (6 bases). Trimming cost V 3 bases and J 7 bases, with 7 bases left between them. The CDR3 is 12 residues long. Germline V gene lookup returns CDR1 MNHEY and CDR2 SVGEGT. The CDR3 nucleotides are TGTGCCAGCAGTTATGCGGGAAATGAGCAGTTCTTC. This codes for CASSYAGNEQFF.

The chain uses TRBV9 and TRBJ2-3; D possibly corresponds to TRBD2 (6 bases). Germline CDR1 SGDLS, CDR2 YYNGEE. Trimming took off 2 bases at V and 1 base at J, with 8 bases between the two ends. CDR3 length equals 14 residues. The CDR3 DNA is TGTGCCAGCAGCGTTTGGGGGGGCACAGATACGCAGTATTTT. As protein: CASSVWGGTDTQYF.

The chain recombines TRBV12-2 with TRBJ1-1; TRBD1 is the table's D call and was not checked against the DNA. TRBV12-2 is a pseudogene locus. The CDR3 runs 16 residues. CDR3 loop: CASRPPQGPMNTEAFF. CDR3 DNA: TGTGCAAGTCGCCCCCCTCAGGGTCCCATGAACACTGAAGCTTTCTTT.

Only one count was recorded for this clone. The chain employs TRBV27 and TRBJ2-1; 9 bases are shared with TRBD2. The V gene end was trimmed by 5 bases and the J gene end by 6 bases; junction bases not matched to a gene: 11. The CDR3 has 16 amino acids. Looked up from germline, CDR1 is MNHEY and CDR2 is SMNVEV (reference sequence). The DNA of the CDR3 is TGTGCCAGCAGTCCACCGGGACTAGCAGATGGCAATGAGCAGTTCTTC. Amino acids: CASSPPGLADGNEQFF.

This chain joins TRBV30 and TRBJ1-1, with D possibly being TRBD1 (5 bases). The CDR3 totals 14 residues. CDR1 and CDR2 from the germline V gene are GTSNPN and SVGIG (reference sequence). Trimming left V 0 bases short and J 7 bases short, with 15 bases between. The CDR3 loop reads CAWSVLTLGGEAFF. The CDR3 DNA reads TGTGCCTGGAGTGTATTGACCCTGGGGGGTGAAGCTTTCTTT.